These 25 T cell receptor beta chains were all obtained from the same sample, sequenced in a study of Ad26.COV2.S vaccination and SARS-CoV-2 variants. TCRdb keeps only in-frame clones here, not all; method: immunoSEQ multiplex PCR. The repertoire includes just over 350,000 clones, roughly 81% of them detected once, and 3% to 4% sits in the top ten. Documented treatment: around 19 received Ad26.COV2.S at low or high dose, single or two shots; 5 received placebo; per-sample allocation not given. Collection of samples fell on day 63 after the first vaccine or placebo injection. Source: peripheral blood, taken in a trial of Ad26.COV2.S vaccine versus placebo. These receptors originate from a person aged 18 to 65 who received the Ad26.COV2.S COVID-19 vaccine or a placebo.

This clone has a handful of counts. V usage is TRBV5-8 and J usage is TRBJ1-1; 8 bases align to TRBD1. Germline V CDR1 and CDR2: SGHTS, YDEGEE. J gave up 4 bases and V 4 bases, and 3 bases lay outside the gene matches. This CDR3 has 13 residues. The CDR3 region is CASSRDRITEAFF. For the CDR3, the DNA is TGTGCCAGCAGCCGGGACAGGATCACTGAAGCTTTCTTT.

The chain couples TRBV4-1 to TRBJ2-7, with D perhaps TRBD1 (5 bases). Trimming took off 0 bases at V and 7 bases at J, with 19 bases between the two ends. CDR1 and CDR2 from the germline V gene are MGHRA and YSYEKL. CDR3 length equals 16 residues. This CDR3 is CASSQEAGNYRGEQYF. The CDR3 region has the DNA TGCGCCAGCAGCCAAGAGGCAGGGAACTATCGTGGGGAGCAGTACTTC.

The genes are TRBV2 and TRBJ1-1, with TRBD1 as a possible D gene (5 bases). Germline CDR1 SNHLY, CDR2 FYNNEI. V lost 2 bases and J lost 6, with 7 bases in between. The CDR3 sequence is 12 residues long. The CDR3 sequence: CASSEWGPEAFF. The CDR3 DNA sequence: TGTGCCAGCAGTGAATGGGGCCCTGAAGCTTTCTTT.

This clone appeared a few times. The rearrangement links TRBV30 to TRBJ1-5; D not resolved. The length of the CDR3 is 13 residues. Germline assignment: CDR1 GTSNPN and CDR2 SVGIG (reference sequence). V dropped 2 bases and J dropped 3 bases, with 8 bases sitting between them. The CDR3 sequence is CAWSSQLNQPQHF. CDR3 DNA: TGTGCCTGGAGTTCACAGCTCAATCAGCCCCAGCATTTT.

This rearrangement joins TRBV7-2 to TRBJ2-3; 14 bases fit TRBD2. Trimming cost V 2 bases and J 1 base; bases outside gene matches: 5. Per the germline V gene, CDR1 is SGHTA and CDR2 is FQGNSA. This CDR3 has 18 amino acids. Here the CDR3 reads CASSLSGTSGGRTDTQYF. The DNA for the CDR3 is TGTGCCAGCAGCTTATCCGGGACTAGCGGGGGCCGCACAGATACGCAGTATTTT. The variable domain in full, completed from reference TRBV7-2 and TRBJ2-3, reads GAGVSQSPSNKVTEKGKDVELRCDPISGHTALYWYRQSLGQGLEFLIYFQGNSAPDKSGLPSDRFSAERTGGSVSTLTIQRTQQEDSAVYLCASSLSGTSGGRTDTQYFGPGTRLTVL.

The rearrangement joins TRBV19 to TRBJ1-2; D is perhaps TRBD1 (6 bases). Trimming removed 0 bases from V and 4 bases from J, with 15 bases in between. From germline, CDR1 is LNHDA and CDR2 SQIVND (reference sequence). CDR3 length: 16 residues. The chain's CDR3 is CASSIDEGGWTYGYTF. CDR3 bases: TGTGCCAGTAGTATAGATGAAGGGGGATGGACCTATGGCTACACCTTC.

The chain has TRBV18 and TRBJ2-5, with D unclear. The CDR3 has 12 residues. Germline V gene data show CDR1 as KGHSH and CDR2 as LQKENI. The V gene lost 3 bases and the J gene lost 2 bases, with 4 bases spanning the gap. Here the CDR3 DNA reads TGTGCCAGCTCACCGCATCAAGAGACCCAGTACTTC. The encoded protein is CASSPHQETQYF.

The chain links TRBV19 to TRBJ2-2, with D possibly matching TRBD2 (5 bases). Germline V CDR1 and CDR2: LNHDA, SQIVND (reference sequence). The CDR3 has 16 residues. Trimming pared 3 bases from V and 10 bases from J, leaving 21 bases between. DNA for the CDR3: TGTGCCAGTAGTATCGGAGGCGTGAGGGCCCGTGTGGAGCTGTTTTTT. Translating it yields CASSIGGVRARVELFF.

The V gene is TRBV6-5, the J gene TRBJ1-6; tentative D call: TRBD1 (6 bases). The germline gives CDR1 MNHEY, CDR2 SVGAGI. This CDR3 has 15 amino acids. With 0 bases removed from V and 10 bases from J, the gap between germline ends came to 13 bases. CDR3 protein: CASSYSIRGGSPLHF. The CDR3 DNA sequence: TGTGCCAGCAGTTACTCTATCAGGGGAGGGTCACCCCTCCACTTT.

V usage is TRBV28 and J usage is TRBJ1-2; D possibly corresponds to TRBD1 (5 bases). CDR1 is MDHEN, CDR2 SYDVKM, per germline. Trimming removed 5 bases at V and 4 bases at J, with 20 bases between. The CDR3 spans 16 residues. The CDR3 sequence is CASSPLAGTAVYGYTF. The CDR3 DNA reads TGTGCCAGCAGTCCACTAGCCGGGACGGCGGTCTATGGCTACACCTTC.

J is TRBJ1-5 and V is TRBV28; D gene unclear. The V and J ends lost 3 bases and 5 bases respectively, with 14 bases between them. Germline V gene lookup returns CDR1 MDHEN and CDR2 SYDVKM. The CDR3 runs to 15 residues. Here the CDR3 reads CASSLGLIGDQPQHF. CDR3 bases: TGTGCCAGCAGTTTGGGCCTGATAGGCGATCAGCCCCAGCATTTT.

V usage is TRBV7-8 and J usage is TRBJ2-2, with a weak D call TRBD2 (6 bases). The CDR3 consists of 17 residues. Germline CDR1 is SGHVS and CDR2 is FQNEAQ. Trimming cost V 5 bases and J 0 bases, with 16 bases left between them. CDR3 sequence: CASSRPIGDSNTGELFF. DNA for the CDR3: TGTGCCAGCAGCCGACCTATTGGGGACTCGAACACCGGGGAGCTGTTTTTT.

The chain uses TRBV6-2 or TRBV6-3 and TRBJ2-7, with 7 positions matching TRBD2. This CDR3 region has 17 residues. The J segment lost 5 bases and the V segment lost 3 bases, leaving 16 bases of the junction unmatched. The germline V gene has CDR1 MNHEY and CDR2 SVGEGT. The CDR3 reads CASSYSQRDLTGNEQYF. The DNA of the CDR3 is TGTGCCAGCAGTTATAGCCAGCGGGACCTCACGGGGAACGAGCAGTACTTC.

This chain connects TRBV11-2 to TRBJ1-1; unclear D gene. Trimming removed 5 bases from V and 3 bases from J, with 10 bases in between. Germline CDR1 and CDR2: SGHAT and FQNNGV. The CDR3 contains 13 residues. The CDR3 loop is CASSITRDTEAFF. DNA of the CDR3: TGTGCCAGCAGCATCACAAGGGACACTGAAGCTTTCTTT.

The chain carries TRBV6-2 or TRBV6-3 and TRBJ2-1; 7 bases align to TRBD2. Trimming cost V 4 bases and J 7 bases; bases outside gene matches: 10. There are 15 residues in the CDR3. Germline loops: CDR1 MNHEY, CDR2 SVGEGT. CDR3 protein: CASSFRPAGWNEQFF. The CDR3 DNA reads TGTGCCAGCAGTTTCCGCCCAGCGGGGTGGAATGAGCAGTTCTTC.

Written as DNA, the CDR3 is TGCAGCGTTGAAACTAGCGGGAGGGACTTCTCTGGGGCCAACGTCCTGACTTTC. Translating it yields CSVETSGRDFSGANVLTF. This chain connects TRBV29-1 to TRBJ2-6, with 13 bases fitting TRBD2. The V segment lost 2 bases and the J segment 0 bases; nucleotides outside the gene matches: 4. The CDR3 sequence is 18 residues long. Germline V lookup: CDR1 SQVTM, CDR2 ANQGSEA. Using reference TRBV29-1 and TRBJ2-6 for the parts outside the CDR3, the full variable domain is SAVISQKPSRDICQRGTSLTIQCQVDSQVTMMFWYRQQPGQSLTLIATANQGSEATYESGFVIDKFPISRPNLTFSTLTVSNMSPEDSSIYLCSVETSGRDFSGANVLTFGAGSRLTVL.

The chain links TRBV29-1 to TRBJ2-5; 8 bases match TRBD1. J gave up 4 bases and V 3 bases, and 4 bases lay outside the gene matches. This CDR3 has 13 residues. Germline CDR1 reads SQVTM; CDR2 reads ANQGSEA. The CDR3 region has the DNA TGCAGCGTTGAGTTCGGACAGGGAGAGACCCAGTACTTC. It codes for CSVEFGQGETQYF.

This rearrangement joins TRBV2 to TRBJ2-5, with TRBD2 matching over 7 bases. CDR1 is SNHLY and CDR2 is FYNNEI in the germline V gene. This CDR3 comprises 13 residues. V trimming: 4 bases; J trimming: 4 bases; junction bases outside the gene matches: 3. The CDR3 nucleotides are TGTGCCAGCAGTGCCCCTAGCGGAGAGACCCAGTACTTC. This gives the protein CASSAPSGETQYF.

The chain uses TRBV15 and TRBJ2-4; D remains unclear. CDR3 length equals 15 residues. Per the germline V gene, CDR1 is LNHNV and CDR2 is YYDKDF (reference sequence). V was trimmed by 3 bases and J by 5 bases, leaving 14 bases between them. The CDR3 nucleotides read TGTGCCACCAGCAGGAAAGGAACTGGGGAAAACATTCAGTACTTC. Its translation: CATSRKGTGENIQYF. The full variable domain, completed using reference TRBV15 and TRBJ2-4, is DAMVIQNPRYQVTQFGKPVTLSCSQTLNHNVMYWYQQKSSQAPKLLFHYYDKDFNNEADTPDNFQSRRPNTSFCFLDIRSPGLGDTAMYLCATSRKGTGENIQYFGAGTRLSVL.

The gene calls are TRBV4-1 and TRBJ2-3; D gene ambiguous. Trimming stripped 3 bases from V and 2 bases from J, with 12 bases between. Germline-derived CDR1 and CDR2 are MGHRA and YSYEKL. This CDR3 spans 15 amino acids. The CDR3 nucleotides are TGCGCCAGCAGCCAGTTAGGGCAATACACAGATACGCAGTATTTT. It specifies CASSQLGQYTDTQYF.

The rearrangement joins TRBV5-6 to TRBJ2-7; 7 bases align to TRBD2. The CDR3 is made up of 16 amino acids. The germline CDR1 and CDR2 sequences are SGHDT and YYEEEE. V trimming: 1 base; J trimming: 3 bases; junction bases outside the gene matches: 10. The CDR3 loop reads CASSLSPAGPNYEQYF. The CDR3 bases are TGTGCCAGCAGCTTGTCCCCAGCGGGGCCCAACTACGAGCAGTACTTC.

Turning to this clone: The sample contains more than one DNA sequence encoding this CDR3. DNA of the CDR3: TGTGCCAGCAGCTGGGACAGGGGGCGCACCTACGAGCAGTACTTC. Translating it yields CASSWDRGRTYEQYF. The chain couples TRBV11-2 to TRBJ2-7; 12 bases match TRBD1. Germline V gene lookup returns CDR1 SGHAT and CDR2 FQNNGV. This CDR3 region has 15 residues. Germline trimming cut 4 bases from V and 2 bases from J; bases unmatched to any gene: 3.

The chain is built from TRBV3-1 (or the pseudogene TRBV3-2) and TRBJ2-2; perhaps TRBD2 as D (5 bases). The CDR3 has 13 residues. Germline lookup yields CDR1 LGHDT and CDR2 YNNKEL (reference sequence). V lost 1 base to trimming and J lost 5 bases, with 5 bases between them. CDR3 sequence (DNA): TGTGCCAGCAGCCAAGGAGGGACCGGGGAGCTGTTTTTT. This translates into CASSQGGTGELFF.

The DNA for the CDR3 is TGTGCCATCAGTGAGGACCTCTCGGGGGAAAAACTGTTTTTT. Translation gives CAISEDLSGEKLFF. V is TRBV10-3 and J is TRBJ1-4; D gene ambiguous. The germline V gene has CDR1 ENHRY and CDR2 SYGVKD. The CDR3 extends over 14 amino acids. Trimming pared 2 bases from V and 8 bases from J, leaving 12 bases between.

DNA of the CDR3: TGTGCCAGCAGCTTATCGGCAGGGGGCGGAGAGCAGTTCTTC. Amino acids: CASSLSAGGGEQFF. The chain is built from TRBV11-2 and TRBJ2-1, with 8 bases fitting TRBD1. The CDR3 consists of 14 residues. Germline V gene sequence: CDR1 SGHAT, CDR2 FQNNGV. V lost 2 bases to trimming and J lost 10 bases; unmatched junction nucleotides: 7.